Included here is one T cell receptor (beta chain) sequence, with context. Antigen unknown. Combining a sample-barcoded 5' primer with a J-beta primer mix, a second PCR ran for roughly 6 to 12 cycles. From the 5' RACE reads, TCRdb called clonotypes with MiXCR, one entry per CDR3 protein. The top ten hold less than 2.5% of the sample, which has 1.5 million to 2 million distinct CDR3 sequences, roughly 49% seen once. This sample is drawn from a study of blood T cells in healthy people across ages. On the study more broadly: About one barcoded beta molecule per two T cells was the capture yield of template switching.

CDR3 size: 12 residues. Between the trimmed V and J ends, which lost 3 bases and 3 bases, there was a span of 9 bases. Germline V gene sequence: CDR1 DFQATT, CDR2 SNEGSKA (reference sequence). Study-level findings and limits: Considered underestimates were the diversity estimates obtained from one million T cells. Age brought a roughly linear fall in TCR beta diversity measured per million T cells. Both naive CD4+ cell counts and diversity were greater in long-lived donors than in aged donors.

The rearrangement joins TRBV20-1 to TRBJ2-7, with a weak D call TRBD1 (5 bases). The clonotype comes from a woman aged 40 to 49 in good health. The sample was blood. Here the CDR3 DNA reads TGCAGTGCTAGCGTACAGGACTACGAGCAGTACTTC. Protein product: CSASVQDYEQYF.